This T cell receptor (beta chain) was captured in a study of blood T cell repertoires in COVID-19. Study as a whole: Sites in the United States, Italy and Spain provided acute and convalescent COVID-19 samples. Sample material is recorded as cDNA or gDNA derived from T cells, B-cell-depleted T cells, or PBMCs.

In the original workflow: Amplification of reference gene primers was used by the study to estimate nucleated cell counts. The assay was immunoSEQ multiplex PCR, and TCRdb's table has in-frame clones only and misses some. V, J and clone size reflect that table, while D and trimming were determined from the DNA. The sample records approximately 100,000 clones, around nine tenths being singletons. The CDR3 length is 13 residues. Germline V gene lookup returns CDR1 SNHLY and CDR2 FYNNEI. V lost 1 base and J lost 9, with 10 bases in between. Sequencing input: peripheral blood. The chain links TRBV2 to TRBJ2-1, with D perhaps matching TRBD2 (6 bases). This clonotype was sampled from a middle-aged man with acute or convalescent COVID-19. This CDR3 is CASSEVTSGEQFF. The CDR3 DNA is TGTGCCAGCAGTGAAGTGACTAGTGGTGAGCAGTTCTTC.